Listed here is a single T cell receptor beta chain. The antigen is unknown. Healthy Caucasian individuals from Russia aged about 6 to 90 served as donors. Using a J-beta primer mix together with a sample-barcoded 5' primer, a second PCR was run for about 6 to 12 cycles. TCRdb reprocessed the 5' RACE reads with MiXCR, giving one entry per CDR3 protein. The repertoire holds roughly 680,000 distinct CDR3 sequences, with approximately 52% as singletons. This sample was taken from a study of blood T cells in healthy people across ages. Study overall: Researchers report that template switching captured about one barcoded beta molecule per two T cells. Study findings and constraints: More naive CD4+ cells and higher diversity marked long-lived donors relative to aged donors. The unknown donor CMV status may have confounded expanded clonotype changes.

Germline CDR1 is MNHEY and CDR2 is SVGAGI. This CDR3 contains 13 residues. Trimming removed 5 bases from V and 12 bases from J, with 17 bases in between. Sequencing was performed on blood. The chain recombines TRBV6-5 with TRBJ2-4, with D tentatively TRBD1 (6 bases). This TCR was sampled from a woman at least 80 years old in good health. The CDR3 region has the DNA TGTGCCAGCAGTGATCGCAGGGGCTGGCCTCAGTACTTC. Protein sequence: CASSDRRGWPQYF.